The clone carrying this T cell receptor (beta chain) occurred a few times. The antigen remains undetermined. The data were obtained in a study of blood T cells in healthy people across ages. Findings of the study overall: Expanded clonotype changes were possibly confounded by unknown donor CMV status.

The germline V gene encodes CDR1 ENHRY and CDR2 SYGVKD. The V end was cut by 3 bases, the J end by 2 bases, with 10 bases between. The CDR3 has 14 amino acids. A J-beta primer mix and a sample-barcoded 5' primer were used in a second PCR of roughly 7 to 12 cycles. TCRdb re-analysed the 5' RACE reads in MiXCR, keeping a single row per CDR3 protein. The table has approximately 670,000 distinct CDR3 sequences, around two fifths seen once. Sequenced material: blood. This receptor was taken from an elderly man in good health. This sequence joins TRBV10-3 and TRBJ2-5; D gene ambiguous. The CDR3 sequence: CAISDPARQETQYF. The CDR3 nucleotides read TGTGCCATCAGTGACCCGGCAAGACAAGAGACCCAGTACTTC.